This T cell receptor (beta chain) comes out of a study of blood T cell repertoires in COVID-19. Study in general: Acute-phase and convalescent COVID-19 samples originated in the United States, Italy and Spain. In each case, the material was cDNA or gDNA derived from T cells, B-cell-depleted T cells, or PBMCs.

The assay was immunoSEQ multiplex PCR, and TCRdb's table has in-frame clones only and misses some. In the table there are some 150,000 clones, roughly 84% of which are singletons. Clinical histories supplied by participants themselves formed the basis of cohort assignment. The sequence was collected from a human donor with acute COVID-19. The donor label of this sample is uncertain. The sample comprised PBMCs or T cells enriched from blood (not recorded which).

CDR3 region: CASSLFGTGVGTGELFF. CDR3 nucleotide sequence: TGTGCCAGCAGCTTATTCGGGACAGGGGTTGGCACCGGGGAGCTGTTTTTT. The V gene is TRBV7-6, the J gene TRBJ2-2; TRBD1 matches at 10 bases. The CDR3 has 17 amino acids. Trimming took 2 bases from V and 4 from J; bases not matched to a gene: 7. CDR1 is SGHVS, CDR2 FNYEAQ, per germline. The whole variable domain, remainder taken from reference TRBV7-6 and TRBJ2-2, is GAGVSQSPRYKVTKRGQDVALRCDPISGHVSLYWYRQALGQGPEFLTYFNYEAQQDKSGLPNDRFSAERPEGSISTLTIQRTEQRDSAMYRCASSLFGTGVGTGELFFGEGSRLTVL.